This is a list of T cell receptor beta chains from one sample in a study of a mutant IDH1 vaccine in newly diagnosed glioma. No antigen has been identified for these receptors. Some clones are missing from TCRdb's copy, which holds only in-frame ones; the method was immunoSEQ multiplex PCR. Among around 58,000 clones, about 80% were seen once, and the ten largest hold 3% to 4%. The material was PBMCs, obtained from a glioma patient whose treatment included an IDH1 peptide vaccine. These receptors were obtained from a man in his thirties or forties with glioma. Each CDR3 is given with its conserved first and last residue. D genes are given only for firm matches. The size of a clone is reported for some rows only, either as once, few or many, or as a class for expanded clones.

>-|TRBV13|-|TRBJ2-7
TGTGCCAGCAGAGCCTTGGCAGGACTTCAGTACGAGCAGTACTTC
CASRALAGLQYEQYF
>TRBD2|TRBV4-1|once|TRBJ2-7
TGCGCCAGCAGCCACTCCTCGTCTAGCGGGGGGCCAGAGCAGTACTTC
CASSHSSSSGGPEQYF
>-|TRBV6-6|-|TRBJ1-1
TGTGCCAGCAGCCGACAGACCCACAGTGAAGCTTTCTTT
CASSRQTHSEAFF
>-|TRBV6-5|-|TRBJ2-2
TGTGCCAGCAGTTACCGGGCGGGGTGGGGCACCGGGGAGCTGTTTTTT
CASSYRAGWGTGELFF
>-|TRBV7-2|-|TRBJ2-1
TGTGCCAGCAGCTTAAGTGTTACGGGGAATGAGCAGTTCTTC
CASSLSVTGNEQFF
>-|TRBV4-1|-|TRBJ2-7
TGCGCCAGCAGCCAAGATCAAGCGAGGGAGCAGTACTTC
CASSQDQAREQYF
>-|TRBV19|-|TRBJ1-2
TGTGCCAGTAGTATGAGAAGGGTCGGAGGCTACACCTTC
CASSMRRVGGYTF
>-|TRBV7-9|-|TRBJ1-1
TGTGCCAGCAGCTTAGCCTGGGGGGTTAGCACTGAAGCTTTCTTT
CASSLAWGVSTEAFF
>TRBD1|TRBV13|-|TRBJ1-2
TGTGCCAGCACCCAGGGGGGACAGGGGCATAATGGCTACACCTTC
CASTQGGQGHNGYTF
>TRBD2|TRBV6-6|-|TRBJ2-7
TGTGCCAGCGAAGGGACTAGCGGGGGGATAGACGAGCAGTACTTC
CASEGTSGGIDEQYF
>-|TRBV28|-|TRBJ2-1
TGTGCCAGCAGCGAGGGCAGGGCCGGAGTATTTTACAATGAGCAGTTCTTC
CASSEGRAGVFYNEQFF
>-|TRBV9|-|TRBJ1-2
TGTGCCAGCAGCGTAGCGTCAGGAACTAACTATGGCTACACCTTC
CASSVASGTNYGYTF
>TRBD1|TRBV2|medium-sized|TRBJ1-2
TGTGCCAGCATCCCGGGACAGGGTCAAAACTATGGCTACACCTTC
CASIPGQGQNYGYTF
>-|TRBV10-2|-|TRBJ2-3
TGCGCCAGCACTCGACTAGAAGCAGATACGCAGTATTTT
CASTRLEADTQYF
>TRBD1|TRBV10-2|-|TRBJ2-1
TGCGCCAGCAGTGAGCCGAAATACAGGGGTGCCTACAATGAGCAGTTCTTC
CASSEPKYRGAYNEQFF
>TRBD1|TRBV6-6|-|TRBJ2-7
TGTGCCAGCACCGCGGACAGGGTAGCGAGGGAGCAGTACTTC
CASTADRVAREQYF
>-|TRBV10-3|-|TRBJ2-7
TGTGCCATCAGTGATCCCCCAGGCTCCTACGAGCAGTACTTC
CAISDPPGSYEQYF
>-|TRBV18|-|TRBJ2-2
TGTGCCAGCTCACAATCACTGTCGTCGGGGGAGCTGTTTTTT
CASSQSLSSGELFF
>TRBD1|TRBV15|once|TRBJ1-5
TGTGCCACCAGCAGAGATCGACGGGACAGGGGATACAATCAGCCCCAGCATTTT
CATSRDRRDRGYNQPQHF
>TRBD1|TRBV28|once|TRBJ1-3
TGTGCCAGCAGGGCACAGGGGGCCTCTGGAAACACCATATATTTT
CASRAQGASGNTIYF
>TRBD1|TRBV6-5|-|TRBJ1-3
TGTGCCAGCAGTTACTCGGGACAGGGGGACACCATATATTTT
CASSYSGQGDTIYF
>-|TRBV5-4|-|TRBJ1-2
TGTGCCAGCAGCTCTGCAGGATTGGCTGGCTACACCTTC
CASSSAGLAGYTF
>-|TRBV2|-|TRBJ2-7
TGTGCCAGCAGTGATTCATACGAGCAGTACTTC
CASSDSYEQYF
>-|TRBV2|-|TRBJ1-5
TGTGCCAGCAGGCAGGGAGGGGATTATCAGCCCCAGCATTTT
CASRQGGDYQPQHF
>-|TRBV7-9|-|TRBJ1-6
TGTGCCAGCAGCTTAGGGGAAAAGGGCCACCTCCACTTT
CASSLGEKGHLHF
>-|TRBV5-4|-|TRBJ2-3
TGTGCCAGCAGCCCGGGACTCGCACCAGATACGCAGTATTTT
CASSPGLAPDTQYF
>TRBD2|TRBV11-2|-|TRBJ2-1
TGTGCCAGCAGCTTATTTGGGGGGGATGAGCAGTTCTTC
CASSLFGGDEQFF
>-|TRBV6-4|-|TRBJ1-2
TGTGCCAGCAGTGACTCGACCCCTTCGGGCTATGGCTACACCTTC
CASSDSTPSGYGYTF
>TRBD1|TRBV2|-|TRBJ1-1
TGTGCCAGCAGTGTAGACAGGGTAACTTCTGAAGCTTTCTTT
CASSVDRVTSEAFF
>-|TRBV6-5|-|TRBJ1-5
TGTGCCAGCAGCACCGGGACACTTAGCAATCAGCCCCAGCATTTT
CASSTGTLSNQPQHF
>-|TRBV28|-|TRBJ2-7
TGTGCCAGCAGTCTCTACAACCGGGAGCAGTACTTC
CASSLYNREQYF